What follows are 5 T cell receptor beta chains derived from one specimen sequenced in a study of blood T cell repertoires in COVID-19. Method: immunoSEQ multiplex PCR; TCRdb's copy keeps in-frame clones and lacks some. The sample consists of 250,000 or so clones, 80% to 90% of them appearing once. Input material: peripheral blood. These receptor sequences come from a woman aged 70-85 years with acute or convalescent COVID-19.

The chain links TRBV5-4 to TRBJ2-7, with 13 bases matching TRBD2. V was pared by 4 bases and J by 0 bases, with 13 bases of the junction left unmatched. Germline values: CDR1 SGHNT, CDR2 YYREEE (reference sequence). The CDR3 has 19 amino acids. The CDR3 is CASSSVPGLAGINSYEQYF. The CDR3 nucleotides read TGTGCCAGCAGCAGCGTCCCGGGACTAGCGGGGATTAACTCCTACGAGCAGTACTTC.

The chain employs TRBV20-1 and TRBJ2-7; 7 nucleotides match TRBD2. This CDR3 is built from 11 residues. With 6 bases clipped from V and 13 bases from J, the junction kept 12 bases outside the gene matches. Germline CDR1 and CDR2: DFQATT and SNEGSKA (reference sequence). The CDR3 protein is CSAPLRDYLYF. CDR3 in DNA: TGCAGTGCCCCGCTCCGGGACTATTTATACTTC.

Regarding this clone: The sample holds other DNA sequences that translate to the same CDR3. The CDR3 region is CASSPQGPNTEAFF. The CDR3, as DNA: TGTGCCAGCTCACCGCAGGGCCCGAACACTGAAGCTTTCTTT. The chain links TRBV18 to TRBJ1-1; D may be TRBD1 (5 bases). This CDR3 is 14 amino acids long. CDR1 is KGHSH, CDR2 LQKENI, per germline. Trimming removed 3 bases at V and 1 base at J, with 9 bases between.

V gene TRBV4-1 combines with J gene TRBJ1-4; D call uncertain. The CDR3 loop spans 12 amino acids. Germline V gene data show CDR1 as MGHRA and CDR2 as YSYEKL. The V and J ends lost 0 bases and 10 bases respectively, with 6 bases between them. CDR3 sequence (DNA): TGCGCCAGCAGCCAAGAAGGAGGAAAACTGTTTTTT. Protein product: CASSQEGGKLFF.

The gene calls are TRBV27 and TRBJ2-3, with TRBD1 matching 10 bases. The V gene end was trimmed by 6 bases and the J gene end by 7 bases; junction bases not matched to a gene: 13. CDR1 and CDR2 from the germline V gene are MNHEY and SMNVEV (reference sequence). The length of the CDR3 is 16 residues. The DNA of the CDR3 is TGTGCCAGCAGCTTCGCCGGGACAGGGGTATCCTATACGCAGTATTTT. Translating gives CASSFAGTGVSYTQYF.